A single sample gave rise to the 20 T cell receptor beta chains below, sequenced in a study of technical replicates of blood from a few donors listed by TCRdb under 2017. The library was prepared using the immunoSEQ multiplex PCR assay. TCRdb obtained this table from immuneACCESS and retained in-frame rearrangements with V and J assigned. These tables miss some clones; where compared with another copy, unresolved V genes account for less than half of the shortfall, and the remainder is unexplained. The sample contains about 84,000 clones, roughly 98% of them found a single time. The top ten hold 0.12% to 0.15% of the sample. The sequenced sample consisted of T cells isolated from PBMCs. These receptors came from a human donor in good health.

This clone has more than one count but fewer than ten. The V gene is TRBV5-1, the J gene TRBJ2-3; 7 bases match TRBD2. The CDR3 sequence is 16 residues long. Germline CDR1 is SGHRS and CDR2 is YFSETQ. V lost 4 bases, J lost 1 base, and 9 bases stayed unmatched. The CDR3 nucleotides read TGCGCCAGCAGCCCCGGACTAGATGGCGGCACAGATACGCAGTATTTT. It encodes CASSPGLDGGTDTQYF.

The chain has TRBV5-4 and TRBJ2-7; 11 bases fit TRBD2. V dropped 4 bases and J dropped 3; count of bases not matched to a gene: 6. The V gene's germline CDR1 is SGHNT and CDR2 YYREEE (reference sequence). The CDR3 contains 15 residues. CDR3 sequence: CASSTSGSGGYEQYF. The CDR3, as DNA: TGTGCCAGCAGCACTAGCGGGAGTGGAGGCTACGAGCAGTACTTC.

The J gene is TRBJ1-1, the V gene TRBV19, with 10 bases identical to TRBD1. The CDR3 runs to 14 residues. Looked up from germline, CDR1 is LNHDA and CDR2 is SQIVND (reference sequence). The ends lost 7 bases at V and 9 bases at J; junction bases unmatched: 11. CDR3 sequence (DNA): TGTGCCAGTATTCGGGGGACAGGGGTTCCCCAAGCTTTCTTT. Translating it yields CASIRGTGVPQAFF.

This clone was found once. CDR3 sequence: CAWSVLGSRGEQYF. The CDR3 DNA sequence: TGTGCCTGGAGTGTACTTGGCAGTAGAGGGGAGCAGTACTTC. This chain joins TRBV30 and TRBJ2-7; tentative D call: TRBD2 (5 bases). CDR1 and CDR2 from the germline V gene are GTSNPN and SVGIG (reference sequence). V was shortened by 0 bases and J by 7 bases, with 16 bases between the two germline ends. The CDR3 runs 14 residues.

The chain links TRBV7-2 to TRBJ2-3; the D is unclear. Germline loops: CDR1 SGHTA, CDR2 FQGNSA. With 2 bases removed from V and 2 bases from J, the gap between germline ends came to 5 bases. This CDR3 is built from 13 residues. The CDR3 DNA follows: TGTGCCAGCAGCTTATCGGTCACAGATACGCAGTATTTT. Protein sequence: CASSLSVTDTQYF.

The J gene is TRBJ2-1, the V gene TRBV5-4; 10 nucleotides agree with TRBD1. The CDR3 is 16 amino acids. Trimming took 2 bases from V and 6 from J; bases not matched to a gene: 8. The germline V gene has CDR1 SGHNT and CDR2 YYREEE (reference sequence). The chain's CDR3 is CASSFPPGQGSNEQFF. Here the CDR3 DNA reads TGTGCCAGCAGCTTTCCCCCGGGACAGGGGTCCAATGAGCAGTTCTTC.

V usage is TRBV30 and J usage is TRBJ2-7; no reliable D call. V lost 1 base, J lost 3 bases, and 10 bases lay in between. The length of the CDR3 is 13 residues. Germline CDR1 reads GTSNPN; CDR2 reads SVGIG (reference sequence). The DNA for the CDR3 is TGTGCCTGGAGTGACAGCCCCGTCTACGAGCAGTACTTC. It codes for CAWSDSPVYEQYF. The whole variable domain, filled in from reference TRBV30 and TRBJ2-7, reads SQTIHQWPATLVQPVGSPLSLECTVEGTSNPNLYWYRQAAGRGLQLLFYSVGIGQISSEVPQNLSASRPQDRQFILSSKKLLLSDSGFYLCAWSDSPVYEQYFGPGTRLTVT.

The rearrangement links TRBV10-3 to TRBJ2-1; TRBD1 matches 11 bases. The V gene's germline CDR1 is ENHRY and CDR2 SYGVKD. The V gene end was trimmed by 9 bases and the J gene end by 3 bases; junction bases not matched to a gene: 10. The CDR3 has 16 residues. CDR3 DNA: TGTGCCATTTCCGGGACAGGGGGAAAAGACTACAATGAGCAGTTCTTC. Amino acids: CAISGTGGKDYNEQFF.

The chain couples TRBV7-3 to TRBJ1-2; D is perhaps TRBD1 (5 bases). Trimming took 0 bases from V and 0 from J, leaving 17 bases between them. The CDR3 is made up of 18 amino acids. Germline V gene data show CDR1 as SGHTA and CDR2 as FQGTGA. CDR3: CASSLTPGFGTTNYGYTF. CDR3 coding DNA: TGTGCCAGCAGCTTAACGCCAGGGTTCGGAACGACTAACTATGGCTACACCTTC.

This CDR3 is CSVRSGANNEQFF. The CDR3 region has the DNA TGCAGCGTTAGGAGCGGGGCTAACAATGAGCAGTTCTTC. The V call is TRBV29-1, the J call TRBJ2-1, with 7 bases aligning to TRBD2. The V gene's germline CDR1 is SQVTM and CDR2 ANQGSEA. This CDR3 contains 13 residues. Unmatched junction bases numbered 6, after V lost 5 bases and J lost 5 bases.

The table lists this clone with a count of one. The chain joins TRBV7-8 to TRBJ2-1, with D possibly being TRBD2 (6 bases). This CDR3 is 13 amino acids long. CDR1 is SGHVS and CDR2 is FQNEAQ in the germline V gene. The V and J ends lost 6 bases and 4 bases respectively, with 10 bases between them. CDR3 in DNA: TGTGCCAGCAGGGGACTTTTATACAATGAGCAGTTCTTC. This translates into CASRGLLYNEQFF.

This chain connects TRBV7-9 to TRBJ1-1; 7 nucleotides align to TRBD1. Germline-derived CDR1 and CDR2 are SEHNR and FQNEAQ (reference sequence). This CDR3 contains 13 residues. V dropped 5 bases and J dropped 8; count of bases not matched to a gene: 8. CDR3 region: CASSKTGSTEAFF. The CDR3, as DNA: TGTGCCAGCAGCAAGACAGGGAGCACCGAAGCTTTCTTT.

Turning to this clone: This CDR3 is also generated by other DNA sequences in the sample. This rearrangement joins TRBV5-1 to TRBJ2-3; 10 bases align to TRBD2. The germline gives CDR1 SGHRS, CDR2 YFSETQ. V trimming: 0 bases; J trimming: 0 bases; junction bases outside the gene matches: 1. The CDR3 is 16 amino acids. CDR3 nucleotides: TGCGCCAGCAGCTTGGGGACTAGCGGTAGCACAGATACGCAGTATTTT. Protein: CASSLGTSGSTDTQYF. The full variable domain, with the rest looked up from reference TRBV5-1 and TRBJ2-3, is KAGVTQTPRYLIKTRGQQVTLSCSPISGHRSVSWYQQTPGQGLQFLFEYFSETQRNKGNFPGRFSGRQFSNSRSEMNVSTLELGDSALYLCASSLGTSGSTDTQYFGPGTRLTVL.

This chain connects TRBV29-1 to TRBJ1-1, with 12 bases matching TRBD1. After removal of 4 bases from V and 7 bases from J, the junction contained 4 bases not matched to a gene. CDR3 size: 13 residues. Germline CDR1 and CDR2: SQVTM and ANQGSEA. As DNA, the CDR3 is TGCAGCGTTGGGGACAGGGGGCTGAGTGAAGCTTTCTTT. It encodes CSVGDRGLSEAFF. The entire variable domain, with the rest obtained from reference TRBV29-1 and TRBJ1-1, is as follows: SAVISQKPSRDICQRGTSLTIQCQVDSQVTMMFWYRQQPGQSLTLIATANQGSEATYESGFVIDKFPISRPNLTFSTLTVSNMSPEDSSIYLCSVGDRGLSEAFFGQGTRLTVV.

This clone was observed a single time. This sequence joins TRBV28 and TRBJ1-5, with 7 bases lining up with TRBD1. Germline V gives CDR1 MDHEN, CDR2 SYDVKM. J was trimmed by 4 bases and V by 5 bases; bases with no gene match: 11. The CDR3 spans 16 residues. CDR3 loop: CASSPPTGTINQPQHF. The DNA for the CDR3 is TGTGCCAGCAGTCCCCCGACAGGGACCATTAATCAGCCCCAGCATTTT.

The chain uses TRBV5-1 and TRBJ2-5; 11 bases are shared with TRBD2. Trimming took 4 bases from V and 1 from J; bases not matched to a gene: 3. The CDR3 is 15 amino acids. Germline values: CDR1 SGHRS, CDR2 YFSETQ. CDR3 residues: CASSLLAGGQETQYF. The CDR3 nucleotides are TGCGCCAGCAGCCTTCTAGCGGGGGGCCAAGAGACCCAGTACTTC.

This chain links TRBV9 with TRBJ2-7, with 7 positions matching TRBD2. The CDR3 is made up of 14 amino acids. V lost 2 bases to trimming and J lost 2 bases; unmatched junction nucleotides: 4. The V gene's germline CDR1 is SGDLS and CDR2 YYNGEE. CDR3 loop: CASSVERGTYEQYF. The CDR3 DNA reads as TGTGCCAGCAGCGTCGAGCGGGGAACCTACGAGCAGTACTTC.

The chain uses TRBV11-3 and TRBJ2-1; weak D call: TRBD2 (6 bases). Germline values: CDR1 SGHNT, CDR2 YENEEA. Trimming left V 5 bases short and J 5 bases short, with 10 bases between. The CDR3 contains 13 residues. The CDR3 reads CASSRLGNNEQFF. The CDR3 nucleotides are TGTGCCAGCAGCCGACTAGGGAACAATGAGCAGTTCTTC.

V usage is TRBV14 and J usage is TRBJ1-2; 8 bases line up with TRBD1. V dropped 1 base and J dropped 4; count of bases not matched to a gene: 8. This CDR3 region has 16 residues. Germline CDR1 SGHDN, CDR2 FVKESK. CDR3 bases: TGTGCCAGCAGCCAAGGGACAGGGACCCGGGTCTATGGCTACACCTTC. This gives the protein CASSQGTGTRVYGYTF. Drawing the rest from reference TRBV14 and TRBJ1-2, the complete variable domain is EAGVTQFPSHSVIEKGQTVTLRCDPISGHDNLYWYRRVMGKEIKFLLHFVKESKQDESGMPNNRFLAERTGGTYSTLKVQPAELEDSGVYFCASSQGTGTRVYGYTFGSGTRLTVV.

The J gene is TRBJ2-7, the V gene TRBV5-1; 8 bases line up with TRBD1. Germline CDR1 is SGHRS and CDR2 is YFSETQ. V lost 5 bases, J lost 2 bases, and 3 bases stayed unmatched. The CDR3 spans 13 residues. CDR3 DNA: TGCGCCAGCAGACAGGGGGGTACCTACGAGCAGTACTTC. Its translation: CASRQGGTYEQYF.